This T cell receptor (beta chain) was recorded in a study of shared clonotypes between healthy human individuals. Looking at the study overall: Plates per donor: three CD4 naive, three CD4 memory, two CD8 naive, one CD8 memory.

Germline-derived CDR1 and CDR2 are WNHNN and SYGVQD (reference sequence). The CDR3 totals 14 residues. V dropped 8 bases and J dropped 9; count of bases not matched to a gene: 12. Produced via immunoSEQ multiplex PCR; TCRdb's table is partial and in-frame only. The profile shows about a million clones, about 75% of them singletons. The chain employs TRBV10-1 and TRBJ2-1; 8 bases align to TRBD2. Specimen: memory CD4+ T cells sorted from blood. Subset described: CD45RA-negative fraction. This TCR was sampled from a man aged 18-30 years in good health. CDR3 sequence: CASSGTLAGGEQFF. The DNA of the CDR3 is TGCGCCAGCTCCGGGACTTTGGCGGGGGGTGAGCAGTTCTTC.